This T cell receptor (beta chain) was documented in a study of T cell repertoires and HLA-DP antigens. Study-wide findings and caveats: No separate analysis of naive versus memory CD4+ cells was done.

The PCR primers covered 54 TRBV and 13 TRBJ segments. Method: immunoSEQ multiplex PCR; TCRdb's copy keeps in-frame clones and lacks some. The sample lists approximately 100,000 clones, about nine tenths occurring once. V lost 3 bases to trimming and J lost 7 bases, with 10 bases between them. Germline CDR1 reads MNHEY; CDR2 reads SMNVEV (reference sequence). This CDR3 spans 13 amino acids. As for this clone: Its target is not known.

Sequencing was carried out using CD4+ T cells from PBMCs. The V gene is TRBV27, the J gene TRBJ1-5; D not resolved. The source is a man aged 50 or older in good health and CMV-seronegative. The CDR3 sequence: CASSFSSGQPQHF. The CDR3 DNA reads as TGTGCCAGCAGTTTCTCGAGCGGGCAGCCCCAGCATTTT.